A single sample gave rise to the 5 T cell receptor beta chains below, sequenced in a study of CD8 T cells in Susac syndrome. An input of 0.5 to 1 ug of RNA was subjected to reverse transcription using random hexamers. Each CDR3 protein is one row after TCRdb ran MiXCR on the immunoSEQ multiplex PCR reads. The sample records approximately 180,000 distinct CDR3 sequences, just under 95% being singletons. What was sequenced was CD4+ T cells from PBMCs. The receptors originated from a human donor with Susac syndrome.

The chain's CDR3 is CASSPGQKDTEAFF. DNA of the CDR3: TGCGCCAGCAGCCCTGGACAGAAAGACACTGAAGCTTTCTTT. The V and J genes are TRBV5-1 and TRBJ1-1; tentatively, D is TRBD1 (6 bases). Germline CDR1 and CDR2: SGHRS and YFSETQ. The V end was cut by 4 bases, the J end by 3 bases, with 13 bases between. CDR3 length: 14 amino acids.

The V gene is TRBV4-2, the J gene TRBJ2-7; D may correspond to TRBD1 or TRBD2 (5 bases each). CDR3 size: 17 residues. V lost 0 bases, J lost 6 bases, and 21 bases lay in between. Germline V gives CDR1 LGHNA, CDR2 YNFKEQ. Here the CDR3 DNA reads TGTGCCAGCAGCCAAGAGGGCGTCGGGACGGTGCCTCTCGAGCAGTACTTC. It yields the protein CASSQEGVGTVPLEQYF.

V is TRBV4-2 and J is TRBJ1-1, with D uncertain. Trimming left V 0 bases short and J 0 bases short, with 11 bases between. The length of the CDR3 is 16 residues. CDR1 is LGHNA, CDR2 YNFKEQ, per germline. CDR3 protein: CASSQDSAPMNTEAFF. In nucleotides, the CDR3 is TGTGCCAGCAGCCAAGATAGCGCACCCATGAACACTGAAGCTTTCTTT.

The rearrangement uses TRBV15 and TRBJ1-2, with D perhaps matching TRBD1 (5 bases). CDR1 and CDR2 from the germline V gene are LNHNV and YYDKDF (reference sequence). Trimming shortened V by 0 bases and J by 3 bases, and 8 bases separated the two germline ends. CDR3 length: 14 amino acids. The CDR3 protein is CATSRDPGYYGYTF. In DNA, the CDR3 is TGTGCCACCAGCAGAGACCCAGGGTACTATGGCTACACCTTC.

The chain carries TRBV30 and TRBJ1-1, with TRBD1 identical over 10 bases. Trimming removed 0 bases from V and 3 bases from J; junction bases left unmatched: 1. Germline loops: CDR1 GTSNPN, CDR2 SVGIG (reference sequence). CDR3 length equals 14 residues. CDR3 loop: CAWSVGTGDTEAFF. The CDR3 DNA is TGTGCCTGGAGTGTCGGGACAGGGGACACTGAAGCTTTCTTT.